Listed here are 5 T cell receptor beta chains from one sample, sequenced in a study of T-cell reconstitution after alpha-beta-depleted transplantation in children. Unique molecular identifiers were incorporated when the TCRbeta library was constructed. A single record per CDR3 protein comes from TCRdb applying MiXCR to the PCR reads. The sample yields approximately 170,000 distinct CDR3 sequences, around 10% seen once. Sequences were derived from PBMCs, sampled before TCRalphabeta/CD19-depleted stem cell transplant. Receptors originate from a boy between 2 and 10 years old with acute myeloid leukemia, due to receive a stem cell transplant.

This clonotype has a count of ten or more. V gene TRBV29-1 combines with J gene TRBJ1-2; 7 nucleotides align to TRBD1. Losses at the gene ends were 5 bases for V and 7 bases for J; bases not matched to a gene: 7. The CDR3 is 12 residues long. CDR1 and CDR2 (germline): SQVTM, ANQGSEA. CDR3 in amino acids: CSVTGAVRGYTF. The CDR3, as DNA: TGCAGCGTTACAGGGGCCGTTCGTGGCTACACCTTC.

This clonotype was recorded many times. J is TRBJ2-5 and V is TRBV5-1; TRBD2 aligns across 14 bases. The trim removed 3 bases at V and 4 bases at J, leaving 5 bases unmatched. CDR3 length: 16 amino acids. Per germline, CDR1 SGHRS and CDR2 YFSETQ. Here the CDR3 DNA reads TGCGCCAGCAGCTCGCCGGGACTAGCGGGAGCAGAGACCCAGTACTTC. As protein: CASSSPGLAGAETQYF.

CDR3 sequence (DNA): TGTGCCACCAGCAGAGGGGGGGGAGCGGAAAGCGGGGAGCTGTTTTTT. This codes for CATSRGGGAESGELFF. The genes are TRBV15 and TRBJ2-2; 7 nucleotides line up with TRBD2. The V segment lost 1 base and the J segment 7 bases; nucleotides outside the gene matches: 9. CDR1 LNHNV and CDR2 YYDKDF come from the germline V gene (reference sequence). This CDR3 has 16 residues.

In this sample, this clonotype turned up a few times. V usage is TRBV11-2 and J usage is TRBJ2-2; the match to TRBD1 covers 8 bases. The CDR3 loop spans 17 amino acids. J was trimmed by 2 bases and V by 4 bases; bases with no gene match: 9. CDR1 and CDR2 (germline): SGHAT, FQNNGV. CDR3 in DNA: TGTGCCAGCAGCTCTCCCGAGACAGGGGTTAACACCGGGGAGCTGTTTTTT. Translation: CASSSPETGVNTGELFF.

This clonotype was counted a few times. The chain couples TRBV12-3 or TRBV12-4 to TRBJ1-6; no reliable D call. Trimming removed 5 bases at V and 2 bases at J, with 13 bases between. This CDR3 region has 16 residues. CDR3 in DNA: TGTGCCAGCAGTAGGTGGAATGGGGCCTATAATTCACCCCTCCACTTT. Encoded protein: CASSRWNGAYNSPLHF.